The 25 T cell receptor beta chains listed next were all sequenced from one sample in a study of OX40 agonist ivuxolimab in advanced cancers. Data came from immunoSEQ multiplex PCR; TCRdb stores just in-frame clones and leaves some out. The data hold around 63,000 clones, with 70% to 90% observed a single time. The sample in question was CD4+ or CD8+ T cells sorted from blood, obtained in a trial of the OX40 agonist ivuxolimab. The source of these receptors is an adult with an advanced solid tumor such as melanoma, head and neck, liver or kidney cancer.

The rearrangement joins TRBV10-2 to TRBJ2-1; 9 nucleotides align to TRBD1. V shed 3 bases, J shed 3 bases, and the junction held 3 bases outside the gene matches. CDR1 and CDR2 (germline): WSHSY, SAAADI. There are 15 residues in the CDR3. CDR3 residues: CASSETDRGYNEQFF. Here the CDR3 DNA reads TGCGCCAGCAGTGAAACGGACAGGGGCTACAATGAGCAGTTCTTC.

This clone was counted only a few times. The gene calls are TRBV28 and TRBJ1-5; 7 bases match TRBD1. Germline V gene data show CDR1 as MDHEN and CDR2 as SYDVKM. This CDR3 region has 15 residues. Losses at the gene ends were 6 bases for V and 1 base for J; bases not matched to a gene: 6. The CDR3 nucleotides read TGTGCCAGCAGGACAGGGAGTGTGAGCAATCAGCCCCAGCATTTT. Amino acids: CASRTGSVSNQPQHF.

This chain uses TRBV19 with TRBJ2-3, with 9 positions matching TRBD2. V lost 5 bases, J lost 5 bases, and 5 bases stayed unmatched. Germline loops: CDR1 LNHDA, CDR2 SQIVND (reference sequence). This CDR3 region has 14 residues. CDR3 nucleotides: TGTGCCAGTAGTGCGGGACTAGCTGTAGATACGCAGTATTTT. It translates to CASSAGLAVDTQYF. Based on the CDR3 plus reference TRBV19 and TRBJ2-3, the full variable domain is DGGITQSPKYLFRKEGQNVTLSCEQNLNHDAMYWYRQDPGQGLRLIYYSQIVNDFQKGDIAEGYSVSREKKESFPLTVTSAQKNPTAFYLCASSAGLAVDTQYFGPGTRLTVL.

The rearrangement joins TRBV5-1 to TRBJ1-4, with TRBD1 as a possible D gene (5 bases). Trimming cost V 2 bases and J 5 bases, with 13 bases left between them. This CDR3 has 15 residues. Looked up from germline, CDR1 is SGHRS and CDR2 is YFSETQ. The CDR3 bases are TGCGCCAGCAGCTTAGACTCCTGGGGGAATGAAAAACTGTTTTTT. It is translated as CASSLDSWGNEKLFF.

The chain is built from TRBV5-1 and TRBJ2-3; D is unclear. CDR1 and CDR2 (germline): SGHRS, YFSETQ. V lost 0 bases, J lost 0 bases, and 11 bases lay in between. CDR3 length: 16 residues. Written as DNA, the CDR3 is TGCGCCAGCAGCTTGGCCGTACCCCATAGCACAGATACGCAGTATTTT. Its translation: CASSLAVPHSTDTQYF.

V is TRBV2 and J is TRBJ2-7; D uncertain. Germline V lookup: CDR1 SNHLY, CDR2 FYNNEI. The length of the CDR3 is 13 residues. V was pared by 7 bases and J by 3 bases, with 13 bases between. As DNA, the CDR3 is TGTGCCAGCACCCGTGTAACAGTCTACGAGCAGTACTTC. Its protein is CASTRVTVYEQYF.

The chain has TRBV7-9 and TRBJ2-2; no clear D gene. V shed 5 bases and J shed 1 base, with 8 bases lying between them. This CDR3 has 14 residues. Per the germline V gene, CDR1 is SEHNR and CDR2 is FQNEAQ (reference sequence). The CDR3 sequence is CASSQTMNTGELFF. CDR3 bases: TGTGCCAGCAGCCAGACAATGAACACCGGGGAGCTGTTTTTT.

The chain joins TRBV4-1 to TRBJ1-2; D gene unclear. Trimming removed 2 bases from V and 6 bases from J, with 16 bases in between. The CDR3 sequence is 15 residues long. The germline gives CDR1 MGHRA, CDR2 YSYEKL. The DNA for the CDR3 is TGCGCCAGCAGCCAATTGAAGGGAGTTATTGATGGCTACACCTTC. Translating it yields CASSQLKGVIDGYTF.

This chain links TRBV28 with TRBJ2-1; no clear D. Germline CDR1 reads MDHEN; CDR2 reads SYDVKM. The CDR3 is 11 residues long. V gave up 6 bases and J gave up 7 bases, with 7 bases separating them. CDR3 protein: CASRRINEQFF. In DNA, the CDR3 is TGTGCCAGCAGACGGATAAATGAGCAGTTCTTC.

In DNA form, the CDR3 reads TGTGCCAGCAGCGTAGATCCAAATAGCAATCAGCCCCAGCATTTT. It encodes CASSVDPNSNQPQHF. V usage is TRBV9 and J usage is TRBJ1-5; D not resolved. V was shortened by 0 bases and J by 0 bases, with 7 bases between the two germline ends. Per the germline V gene, CDR1 is SGDLS and CDR2 is YYNGEE. This CDR3 spans 15 amino acids.

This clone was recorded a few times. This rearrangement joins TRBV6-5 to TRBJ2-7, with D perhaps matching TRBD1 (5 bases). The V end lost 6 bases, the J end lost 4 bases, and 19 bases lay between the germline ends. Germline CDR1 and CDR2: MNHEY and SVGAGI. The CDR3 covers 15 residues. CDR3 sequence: CASSLSSVQGYEQYF. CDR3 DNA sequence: TGTGCCAGCAGCCTCTCTTCAGTTCAGGGATACGAGCAGTACTTC.

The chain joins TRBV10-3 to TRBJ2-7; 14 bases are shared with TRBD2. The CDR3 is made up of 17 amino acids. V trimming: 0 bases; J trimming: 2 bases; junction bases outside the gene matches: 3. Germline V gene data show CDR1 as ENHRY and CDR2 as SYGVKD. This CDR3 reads CAISESGTSGGAYEQYF. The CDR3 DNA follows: TGTGCCATCAGTGAGTCCGGGACTAGCGGGGGTGCCTACGAGCAGTACTTC.

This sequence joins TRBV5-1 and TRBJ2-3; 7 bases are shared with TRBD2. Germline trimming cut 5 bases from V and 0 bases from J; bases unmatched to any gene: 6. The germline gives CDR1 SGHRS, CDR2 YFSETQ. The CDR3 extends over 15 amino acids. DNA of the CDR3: TGCGCCAGCAGTCTTAGCGGGCAGAGCACAGATACGCAGTATTTT. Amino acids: CASSLSGQSTDTQYF.

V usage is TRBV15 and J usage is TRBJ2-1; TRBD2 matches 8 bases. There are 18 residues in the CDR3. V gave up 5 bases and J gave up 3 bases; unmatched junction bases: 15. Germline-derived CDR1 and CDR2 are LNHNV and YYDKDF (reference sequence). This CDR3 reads CATSRRRSLAGLYNEQFF. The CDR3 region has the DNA TGTGCCACCAGCCGACGTCGTTCTCTAGCGGGCCTCTACAATGAGCAGTTCTTC.

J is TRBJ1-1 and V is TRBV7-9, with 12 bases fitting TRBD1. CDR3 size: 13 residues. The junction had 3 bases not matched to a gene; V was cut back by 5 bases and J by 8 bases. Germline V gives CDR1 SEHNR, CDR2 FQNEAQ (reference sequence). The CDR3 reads CASSEGQGAEAFF. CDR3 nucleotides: TGTGCCAGCAGCGAGGGACAGGGGGCGGAAGCTTTCTTT.

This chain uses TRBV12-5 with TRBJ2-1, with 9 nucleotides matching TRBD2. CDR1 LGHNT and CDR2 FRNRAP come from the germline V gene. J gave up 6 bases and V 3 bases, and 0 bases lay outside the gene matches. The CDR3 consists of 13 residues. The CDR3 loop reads CASGFSGSNEQFF. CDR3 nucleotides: TGTGCTAGTGGTTTTAGCGGGAGCAATGAGCAGTTCTTC. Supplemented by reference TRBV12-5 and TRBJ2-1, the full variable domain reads DARVTQTPRHKVTEMGQEVTMRCQPILGHNTVFWYRQTMMQGLELLAYFRNRAPLDDSGMPKDRFSAEMPDATLATLKIQPSEPRDSAVYFCASGFSGSNEQFFGPGTRLTVL.

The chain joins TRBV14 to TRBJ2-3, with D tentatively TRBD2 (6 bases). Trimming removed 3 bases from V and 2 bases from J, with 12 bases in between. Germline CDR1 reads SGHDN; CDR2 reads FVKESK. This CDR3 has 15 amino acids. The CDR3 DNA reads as TGTGCCAGCAGCCAGGGACTCACCCCCACAGATACGCAGTATTTT. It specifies CASSQGLTPTDTQYF.

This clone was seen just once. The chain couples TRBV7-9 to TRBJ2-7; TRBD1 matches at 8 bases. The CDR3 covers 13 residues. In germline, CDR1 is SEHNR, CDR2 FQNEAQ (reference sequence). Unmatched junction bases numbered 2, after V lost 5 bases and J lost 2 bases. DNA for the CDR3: TGTGCCAGCAGCGACAGGGGCCCCTACGAGCAGTACTTC. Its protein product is CASSDRGPYEQYF. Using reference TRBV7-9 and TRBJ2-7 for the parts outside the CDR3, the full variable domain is DTGVSQNPRHKITKRGQNVTFRCDPISEHNRLYWYRQTLGQGPEFLTYFQNEAQLEKSRLLSDRFSAERPKGSFSTLEIQRTEQGDSAMYLCASSDRGPYEQYFGPGTRLTVT.

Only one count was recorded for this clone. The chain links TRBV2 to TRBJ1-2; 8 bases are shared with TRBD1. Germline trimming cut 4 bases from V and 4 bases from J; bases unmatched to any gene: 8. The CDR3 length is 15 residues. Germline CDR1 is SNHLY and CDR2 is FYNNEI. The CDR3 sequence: CASSADRVSLYGYTF. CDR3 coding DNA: TGTGCCAGCAGTGCGGACAGGGTCTCTCTCTATGGCTACACCTTC.

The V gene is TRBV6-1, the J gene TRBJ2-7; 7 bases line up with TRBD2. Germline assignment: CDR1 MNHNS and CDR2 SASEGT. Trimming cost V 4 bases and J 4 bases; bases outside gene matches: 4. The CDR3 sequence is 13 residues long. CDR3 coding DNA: TGTGCCAGCAGTGTATCGGGACTATACGAGCAGTACTTC. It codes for CASSVSGLYEQYF.

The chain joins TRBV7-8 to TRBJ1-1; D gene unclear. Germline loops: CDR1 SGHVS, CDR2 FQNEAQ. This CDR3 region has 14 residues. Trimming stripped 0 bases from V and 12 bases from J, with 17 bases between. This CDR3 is CASSLAERGLGPFF. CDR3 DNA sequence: TGTGCCAGCAGCTTAGCGGAACGAGGGCTCGGACCTTTCTTT. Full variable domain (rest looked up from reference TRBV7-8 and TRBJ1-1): GAGVSQSPRYKVAKRGQDVALRCDPISGHVSLFWYQQALGQGPEFLTYFQNEAQLDKSGLPSDRFFAERPEGSVSTLKIQRTQQEDSAVYLCASSLAERGLGPFFGQGTRLTVV.

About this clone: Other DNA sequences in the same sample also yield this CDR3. CDR3 region: CASSLDRNTEAFF. The CDR3 region has the DNA TGCGCCAGCAGCTTGGACCGGAACACTGAAGCTTTCTTT. This chain connects TRBV5-1 to TRBJ1-1, with D unresolved. Germline CDR1 SGHRS, CDR2 YFSETQ. This CDR3 is built from 13 residues. Trimming stripped 0 bases from V and 1 base from J, with 4 bases between.

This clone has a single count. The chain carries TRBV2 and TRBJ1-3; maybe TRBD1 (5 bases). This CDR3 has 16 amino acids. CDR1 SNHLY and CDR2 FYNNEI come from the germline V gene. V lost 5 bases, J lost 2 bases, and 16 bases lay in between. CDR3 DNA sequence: TGTGCCAGCAGTCTCAACCGGGACTTCGCTGGAAACACCATATATTTT. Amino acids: CASSLNRDFAGNTIYF.

CDR3 coding DNA: TGTGCCAGCAGCTCTCCTCCTAACGCACCTGGCTACACCTTC. Protein sequence: CASSSPPNAPGYTF. This chain joins TRBV7-9 and TRBJ1-2; D unresolved. The V gene lost 4 bases and the J gene lost 7 bases, with 16 bases spanning the gap. CDR1 is SEHNR and CDR2 is FQNEAQ in the germline V gene (reference sequence). This CDR3 comprises 14 residues.

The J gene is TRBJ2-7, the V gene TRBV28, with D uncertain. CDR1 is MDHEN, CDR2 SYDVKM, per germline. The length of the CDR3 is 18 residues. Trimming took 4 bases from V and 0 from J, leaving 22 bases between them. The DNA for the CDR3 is TGTGCCAGCAGTTCCCCTACTCCATCCGGCCCCAGCTCCTACGAGCAGTACTTC. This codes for CASSSPTPSGPSSYEQYF.